This T cell receptor (beta chain) is drawn from a study of cytomegalovirus exposure and HLA in healthy donors. General observations from the study: The TCR clusters that emerged in the first cohort tended, a later analysis found, to co-occur in the roughly 130 validation repertoires. For cytomegalovirus status, the classifier reportedly gave diagnoses with high specificity and sensitivity. Researchers counted 164 TCR beta chains as cytomegalovirus-associated.

This clone was detected a few times. Its specificity is not known. Other DNA sequences in this specimen translate into the identical CDR3. The repertoire was sequenced with immunoSEQ multiplex PCR; TCRdb's copy has only in-frame clones and lacks some. The table has over 200,000 clones, 85% to 90% seen once. With 2 bases removed from V and 4 bases from J, the gap between germline ends came to 7 bases. Germline loops: CDR1 SGHRS, CDR2 YFSETQ. The CDR3 covers 12 residues. The donors belonged to the approximately 120-subject validation cohort, separate from the approximately 670-subject first cohort. This sequence joins TRBV5-1 and TRBJ2-7; D is perhaps TRBD1 (5 bases). The clonotype comes from a woman aged 18-29 years in good health and CMV-seronegative. Sample: PBMCs. CDR3 nucleotides: TGCGCCAGCAGCTTTCAGGGATACGAGCAGTACTTC. Translating it yields CASSFQGYEQYF.